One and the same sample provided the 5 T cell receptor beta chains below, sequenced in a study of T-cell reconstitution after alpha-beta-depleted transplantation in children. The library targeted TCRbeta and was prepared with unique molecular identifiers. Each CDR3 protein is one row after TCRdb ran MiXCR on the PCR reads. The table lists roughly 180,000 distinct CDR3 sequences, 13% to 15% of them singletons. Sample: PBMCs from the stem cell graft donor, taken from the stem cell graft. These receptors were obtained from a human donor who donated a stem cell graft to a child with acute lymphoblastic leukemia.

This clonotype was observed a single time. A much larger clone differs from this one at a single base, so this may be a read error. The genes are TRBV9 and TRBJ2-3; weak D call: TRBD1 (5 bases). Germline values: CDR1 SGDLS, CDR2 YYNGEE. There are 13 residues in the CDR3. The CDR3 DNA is TGTGCCAGCAGCGGGCAGGGAACGGATACGCGGTATTTT. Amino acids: CASSGQGTDTRYF.

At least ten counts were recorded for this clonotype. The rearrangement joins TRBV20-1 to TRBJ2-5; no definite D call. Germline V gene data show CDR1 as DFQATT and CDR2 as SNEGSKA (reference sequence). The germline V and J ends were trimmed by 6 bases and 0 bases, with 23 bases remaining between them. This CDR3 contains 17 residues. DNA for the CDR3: TGCAGTGCCGAGACCTCTCTTATAACAGAAAACCAAGAGACCCAGTACTTC. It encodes CSAETSLITENQETQYF.

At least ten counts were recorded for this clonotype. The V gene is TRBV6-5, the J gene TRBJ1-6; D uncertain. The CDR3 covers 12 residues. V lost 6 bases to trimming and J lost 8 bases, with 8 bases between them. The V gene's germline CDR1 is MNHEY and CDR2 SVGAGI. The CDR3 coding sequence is TGTGCCAGCAGGAACCCGGATTCACCCCTCCACTTT. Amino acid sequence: CASRNPDSPLHF.

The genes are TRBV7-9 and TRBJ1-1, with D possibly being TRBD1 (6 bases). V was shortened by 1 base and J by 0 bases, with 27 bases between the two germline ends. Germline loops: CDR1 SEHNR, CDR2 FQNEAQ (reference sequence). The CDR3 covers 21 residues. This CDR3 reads CASSLGGSYYEGGGMNTEAFF. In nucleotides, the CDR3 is TGTGCCAGCAGCTTAGGTGGCAGCTACTACGAAGGGGGTGGCATGAACACTGAAGCTTTCTTT.

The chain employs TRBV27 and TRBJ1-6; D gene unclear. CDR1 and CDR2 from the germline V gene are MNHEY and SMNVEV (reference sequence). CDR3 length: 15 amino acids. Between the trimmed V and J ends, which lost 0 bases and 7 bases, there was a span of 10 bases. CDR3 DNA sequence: TGTGCCAGCAGTTTATCGACGGCTAACAATTCACCCCTCCACTTT. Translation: CASSLSTANNSPLHF.